The 29 T cell receptor beta chains below come from one sample, sequenced in a study of T-cell reconstitution after alpha-beta-depleted transplantation in children. Library preparation (for TCRbeta) was performed with unique molecular identifiers. TCRdb independently ran MiXCR on the PCR reads; one entry per CDR3 protein. The sample has about 310,000 distinct CDR3 sequences; more than 20% are singletons. The material was PBMCs, mostly from graft donor cells, obtained 180 days after TCRalphabeta/CD19-depleted stem cell transplant. Every receptor here comes from a male patient under 18 who had a stem cell transplant for acute lymphoblastic leukemia, so the T cells may come from the graft donor.

J is TRBJ2-2 and V is TRBV6-1, with a possible D match to TRBD2 (5 bases). CDR3 length equals 13 residues. Germline CDR1 reads MNHNS; CDR2 reads SASEGT. With 8 bases removed from V and 7 bases from J, the gap between germline ends came to 14 bases. DNA of the CDR3: TGTGCCAGCCACGAGGGATTAGGCGGGGAGCTGTTTTTT. Protein: CASHEGLGGELFF.

This chain uses TRBV7-9 with TRBJ1-1, with D tentatively TRBD1 (6 bases). The germline gives CDR1 SEHNR, CDR2 FQNEAQ (reference sequence). The CDR3 is 15 residues long. The germline V and J ends were trimmed by 4 bases and 0 bases, with 12 bases remaining between them. The CDR3 loop is CASSYLQGMNTEAFF. DNA for the CDR3: TGTGCCAGCAGCTACCTACAGGGTATGAACACTGAAGCTTTCTTT.

V gene TRBV5-1 combines with J gene TRBJ1-1; possible D gene TRBD1, 5 bases. CDR1 and CDR2 from the germline V gene are SGHRS and YFSETQ. Trimming pared 2 bases from V and 5 bases from J, leaving 13 bases between. The CDR3 contains 14 residues. CDR3 nucleotide sequence: TGCGCCAGCAGCTTACCCGGGACTTGGACTGAAGCTTTCTTT. Residues: CASSLPGTWTEAFF.

The rearrangement joins TRBV6-6 to TRBJ1-1; D remains ambiguous. CDR1 is MNHNY, CDR2 SVGAGI, per germline (reference sequence). CDR3 length: 13 residues. Trimming left V 0 bases short and J 10 bases short, with 12 bases between. CDR3 protein: CASSYSNEGVAFF. The DNA of the CDR3 is TGTGCCAGCAGTTACTCGAACGAGGGTGTAGCTTTCTTT.

The chain recombines TRBV3-1 with TRBJ1-1; D is undetermined. Trimming took off 2 bases at V and 0 bases at J, with 7 bases between the two ends. The CDR3 runs to 14 residues. Germline V CDR1 and CDR2: LGHDT, YNNKEL (reference sequence). The CDR3 DNA reads as TGTGCCAGCAGCCAAAGGGCGGTGAACACTGAAGCTTTCTTT. Amino acids: CASSQRAVNTEAFF.

This clonotype appeared once. The chain links TRBV5-6 to TRBJ1-2; D ambiguous. CDR1 SGHDT and CDR2 YYEEEE come from the germline V gene. The CDR3 is made up of 12 amino acids. The V and J ends lost 4 bases and 7 bases respectively, with 11 bases between them. CDR3 in amino acids: CASSPGLGGYTF. The CDR3 DNA reads as TGTGCCAGCAGCCCTGGGCTCGGTGGCTACACCTTC.

This clonotype was seen a handful of times. The chain uses TRBV7-9 and TRBJ1-5; no clear D. V dropped 1 base and J dropped 6 bases, with 10 bases sitting between them. The CDR3 is 14 residues long. The germline gives CDR1 SEHNR, CDR2 FQNEAQ (reference sequence). Here the CDR3 reads CASSLDFKGQPQHF. In DNA, the CDR3 is TGTGCCAGCAGCTTAGATTTTAAAGGTCAGCCCCAGCATTTT. The full variable domain, in which reference TRBV7-9 and TRBJ1-5 provide the parts outside the CDR3, is DTGVSQNPRHKITKRGQNVTFRCDPISEHNRLYWYRQTLGQGPEFLTYFQNEAQLEKSRLLSDRFSAERPKGSFSTLEIQRTEQGDSAMYLCASSLDFKGQPQHFGDGTRLSIL.

The chain employs TRBV5-1 and TRBJ2-2; no definite D call. The V and J ends lost 4 bases and 2 bases respectively, with 3 bases between them. CDR1 and CDR2 (germline): SGHRS, YFSETQ. This CDR3 is 12 amino acids long. Here the CDR3 DNA reads TGCGCCAGCAGCATTAACACCGGGGAGCTGTTTTTT. This translates into CASSINTGELFF.

The CDR3 sequence is CASSYSGTMNTEAFF. CDR3 in DNA: TGTGCCAGCAGTTACTCAGGGACGATGAACACTGAAGCTTTCTTT. This chain links TRBV6-5 with TRBJ1-1, with D tentatively TRBD1 (5 bases). The CDR3 is 15 amino acids. Trimming pared 0 bases from V and 0 bases from J, leaving 8 bases between. Germline V gives CDR1 MNHEY, CDR2 SVGAGI.

Details on this clonotype: One junction end does not reproduce the germline sequence, and a read error may be involved. The rearrangement joins TRBV7-2 to TRBJ2-6, with TRBD1 as a possible D gene (5 bases). Germline lookup yields CDR1 SGHTA and CDR2 FQGNSA. This CDR3 region has 17 residues. This CDR3 is CASSLGVLVAGADVLTF. CDR3 DNA sequence: TGTGCCAGCAGCTTAGGGGTACTGGTCGCTGGGGCCGACGTCCTGACTTTC.

This clonotype was counted between two and nine times. The chain recombines TRBV6-6 with TRBJ1-2; D is unresolved. V was shortened by 6 bases and J by 1 base, with 6 bases between the two germline ends. This CDR3 is 12 amino acids long. Germline V CDR1 and CDR2: MNHNY, SVGAGI (reference sequence). For the CDR3, the DNA is TGTGCCAGCAGCTCTATTAACTATGGCTACACCTTC. The encoded protein is CASSSINYGYTF.

The J gene is TRBJ1-2, the V gene TRBV15, with a tentative D call TRBD1 (6 bases). This CDR3 region has 18 residues. Germline CDR1 reads LNHNV; CDR2 reads YYDKDF (reference sequence). V lost 0 bases and J 6 bases, leaving 23 bases between the germline ends. For the CDR3, the DNA is TGTGCCACCAGCAGAGATCGATTTATTCTGGGGGCGTTAAATGGCTACACCTTC. Its protein is CATSRDRFILGALNGYTF.

This sequence joins TRBV20-1 and TRBJ2-1, with no clear D. The CDR3 is 12 residues long. V lost 4 bases and J lost 3, with 7 bases in between. Germline CDR1 is DFQATT and CDR2 is SNEGSKA (reference sequence). CDR3 loop: CSATQDYNEQFF. CDR3 nucleotides: TGCAGTGCTACCCAGGACTACAATGAGCAGTTCTTC.

This clonotype was detected a few times. The chain combines TRBV29-1 with TRBJ2-3; TRBD1 matches 7 bases. The V gene's germline CDR1 is SQVTM and CDR2 ANQGSEA. The CDR3 consists of 14 residues. The V and J ends lost 6 bases and 0 bases, in that order; junction bases with no gene match: 6. This chain's CDR3 is CSVAQGPSTDTQYF. The CDR3 coding sequence is TGCAGCGTGGCACAGGGGCCCAGCACAGATACGCAGTATTTT.

Only a few counts were recorded for this clonotype. V gene TRBV9 combines with J gene TRBJ2-3; D may match TRBD1 or TRBD2 (5 bases each). The CDR3 covers 17 residues. The germline CDR1 and CDR2 sequences are SGDLS and YYNGEE. Trimming removed 4 bases at V and 3 bases at J, with 21 bases between. The CDR3 sequence is CASSPRWGAGATDTQYF. As DNA, the CDR3 is TGTGCCAGCAGCCCCAGATGGGGAGCCGGGGCTACAGATACGCAGTATTTT.

The chain uses TRBV9 and TRBJ2-7, with 8 bases identical to TRBD2. The trim removed 2 bases at V and 3 bases at J, leaving 7 bases unmatched. The CDR3 spans 15 residues. Germline V CDR1 and CDR2: SGDLS, YYNGEE. The DNA for the CDR3 is TGTGCCAGCAGCGTTACCCTAGCGGGCAACTACGAGCAGTACTTC. It is translated as CASSVTLAGNYEQYF.

V usage is TRBV12-3 or TRBV12-4 and J usage is TRBJ2-1; 13 nucleotides line up with TRBD2. V shed 7 bases, J shed 9 bases, and the junction held 6 bases outside the gene matches. CDR3 length: 14 amino acids. This CDR3 reads CASTQRLAGGEQFF. CDR3 nucleotides: TGTGCCAGCACCCAGAGACTAGCGGGGGGTGAGCAGTTCTTC.

This clonotype was observed a few times. J is TRBJ1-2 and V is TRBV9; TRBD1 matches at 8 bases. Germline CDR1 is SGDLS and CDR2 is YYNGEE. This CDR3 contains 15 residues. J lost 0 bases, V lost 0 bases, and 1 base had no gene match. CDR3 nucleotides: TGTGCCAGCAGCGTAGAACAGGGGGCTAACTATGGCTACACCTTC. It codes for CASSVEQGANYGYTF.

The chain joins TRBV30 to TRBJ2-3; D possibly uses TRBD1 or TRBD2 (5 bases each). This CDR3 is built from 12 residues. Germline CDR1 GTSNPN, CDR2 SVGIG (reference sequence). Trimming took 3 bases from V and 3 from J, leaving 7 bases between them. CDR3 DNA sequence: TGTGCCTGGAGGGGGGTGACAGATACGCAGTATTTT. Protein sequence: CAWRGVTDTQYF.

The chain uses TRBV20-1 and TRBJ2-1; a weak D match, TRBD1 (6 bases). The CDR3 is made up of 14 amino acids. The germline V gene encodes CDR1 DFQATT and CDR2 SNEGSKA (reference sequence). V gave up 6 bases and J gave up 5 bases, with 17 bases separating them. CDR3 region: CSAPRGIRHNEQFF. CDR3 nucleotide sequence: TGCAGTGCCCCGAGGGGGATTCGTCACAATGAGCAGTTCTTC.

In regard to this clonotype: Germline and junction disagree at one end, which may indicate a read error. The chain combines TRBV9 with TRBJ2-6; 7 bases agree with TRBD1. Germline values: CDR1 SGDLS, CDR2 YYNGEE. The CDR3 contains 15 residues. CDR3 bases: TGTGCCGGCAGCTCCAGGGGGAGTGGGGCCAACGTCCTGACTTTC. It yields the protein CAGSSRGSGANVLTF.

This clonotype was recorded at least ten times. Here the CDR3 reads CASSLENRETQYF. Here the CDR3 DNA reads TGTGCCAGCAGCTTAGAGAACAGAGAGACCCAGTACTTC. The chain has TRBV7-7 and TRBJ2-5; no reliable D call. Germline lookup yields CDR1 SSHAT and CDR2 FNYEAQ (reference sequence). V was clipped by 1 base and J by 4 bases, with 7 bases between them. This CDR3 has 13 amino acids.

The gene calls are TRBV20-1 and TRBJ2-1; a weak D match, TRBD1 (6 bases). CDR3 length: 14 residues. From germline, CDR1 is DFQATT and CDR2 SNEGSKA (reference sequence). The V gene lost 6 bases and the J gene lost 4 bases, with 16 bases spanning the gap. The CDR3, as DNA: TGCAGTGCCAGGGGTGGAACGCCATACAATGAGCAGTTCTTC. Translation: CSARGGTPYNEQFF.

The chain couples TRBV20-1 to TRBJ2-3, with D possibly being TRBD2 (6 bases). This CDR3 spans 16 amino acids. Germline values: CDR1 DFQATT, CDR2 SNEGSKA (reference sequence). Trimming left V 7 bases short and J 0 bases short, with 20 bases between. The CDR3 nucleotides are TGCAGTGGTCCTCCGGGACTCCATATTAGCACAGATACGCAGTATTTT. As protein: CSGPPGLHISTDTQYF.

The genes are TRBV10-3 and TRBJ2-7; TRBD2 agrees at 7 bases. Germline assignment: CDR1 ENHRY and CDR2 SYGVKD. This CDR3 region has 15 residues. The trim removed 0 bases at V and 2 bases at J, leaving 4 bases unmatched. This chain's CDR3 is CAISESASGAYEQYF. The CDR3 nucleotides read TGTGCCATCAGTGAGTCGGCTAGCGGAGCCTACGAGCAGTACTTC.

This sequence joins TRBV7-3 and TRBJ2-7, with D possibly called TRBD1 or TRBD2 (5 bases each). The CDR3 sequence is 13 residues long. The germline V and J ends were trimmed by 5 bases and 3 bases, with 11 bases remaining between them. Germline V CDR1 and CDR2: SGHTA, FQGTGA. CDR3 in amino acids: CASSKGRYYEQYF. Written as DNA, the CDR3 is TGTGCCAGCAGCAAGGGACGGTACTACGAGCAGTACTTC. The full variable domain, with the rest looked up from reference TRBV7-3 and TRBJ2-7, is GAGVSQTPSNKVTEKGKYVELRCDPISGHTALYWYRQSLGQGPEFLIYFQGTGAADDSGLPNDRFFAVRPEGSVSTLKIQRTERGDSAVYLCASSKGRYYEQYFGPGTRLTVT.

The chain employs TRBV27 and TRBJ1-6; D is possibly TRBD1 (5 bases). CDR1 and CDR2 from the germline V gene are MNHEY and SMNVEV (reference sequence). V lost 4 bases to trimming and J lost 9 bases, with 19 bases between them. The CDR3 contains 16 residues. The CDR3 loop reads CASSSGVLGAISPLHF. The CDR3 DNA sequence: TGTGCCAGCAGTTCCGGGGTCCTAGGGGCAATTTCACCCCTCCACTTT.

The chain recombines TRBV15 with TRBJ2-1, with D hard to call. Germline V gene sequence: CDR1 LNHNV, CDR2 YYDKDF (reference sequence). The CDR3 is 13 amino acids. V was pared by 0 bases and J by 6 bases, with 6 bases between. The CDR3 protein is CATSRESLNEQFF. The CDR3 DNA is TGTGCCACCAGCAGAGAATCGCTCAATGAGCAGTTCTTC.

There are a few counts of this clonotype. The J gene is TRBJ2-3, the V gene TRBV7-9; TRBD2 aligns across 9 bases. Germline CDR1 reads SEHNR; CDR2 reads FQNEAQ (reference sequence). This CDR3 comprises 14 residues. Germline trimming cut 7 bases from V and 4 bases from J; bases unmatched to any gene: 6. The DNA for the CDR3 is TGTGCCAGCATCTTTAGCGGGAGCGCAGATACGCAGTATTTT. Amino acid sequence: CASIFSGSADTQYF.